These T cell receptor beta chains were read from a single sample in a study of T cells in Graves' hyperthyroidism and ophthalmopathy. Via MiXCR, TCRdb re-called the multiplex PCR reads, giving one row per CDR3 protein. The sample shows around 340,000 distinct CDR3 sequences, 17% of them seen only once. The specimen was blood. Receptor source: a woman aged 25 to 45 with Graves' hyperthyroidism that later progressed to Graves' ophthalmopathy. Each CDR3 is given with its conserved first and last residue. A D gene is named only where the DNA matches it firmly. Where a row states a size, it is once, few, many or the class of an expanded clone; other rows omit it.

TRBJ2-5 - TRBV5-1 few 13 CASREVNQETQYF TGCGCCAGCAGAGAAGTAAACCAAGAGACCCAGTACTTC
TRBJ1-2 - TRBV3-1 many 14 CASSQVSVNYGYTF TGTGCCAGCAGCCAAGTATCAGTTAACTATGGCTACACCTTC
TRBJ1-3 - TRBV28 many 15 CASSLRYRVGNTIYF TGTGCCAGCAGTTTACGGTACAGGGTGGGAAACACCATATATTTT
TRBJ2-1 - TRBV12-3/TRBV12-4 few 16 CASSWPGTDSDNEQFF TGTGCCAGCAGTTGGCCCGGGACGGACTCCGACAATGAGCAGTTCTTC
TRBJ2-2 - TRBV25-1 few 15 CASSDVRRDQGELFF TGTGCCAGCAGTGATGTTCGACGGGACCAGGGGGAGCTGTTTTTT
TRBJ2-3 TRBD2 TRBV24-1 - 15 CATSDTQGGADTQYF TGTGCCACCAGTGATACCCAGGGAGGGGCAGATACGCAGTATTTT
TRBJ1-3 - TRBV5-1 few 15 CASSSRVSDVDTIYF TGCGCCAGCAGCTCTCGGGTCTCGGACGTGGACACCATATATTTT
TRBJ2-7 - TRBV20-1 many 15 CSAPPVSGEGSEQYF TGCAGTGCCCCGCCGGTATCCGGAGAGGGATCCGAGCAGTACTTC
TRBJ1-3 - TRBV20-1 many 15 CSARGGRGSGNTIYF TGCAGTGCTAGAGGGGGGCGCGGATCTGGAAACACCATATATTTT
TRBJ2-7 TRBD1 TRBV27 - 14 CASSSSNRGDEQYF TGTGCCAGCAGTTCCTCCAACAGGGGGGACGAGCAGTACTTC
TRBJ1-2 - TRBV5-1 - 15 CASSFARGQFYGYTF TGCGCCAGCAGCTTCGCGCGCGGACAGTTCTATGGCTACACCTTC
TRBJ2-1 - TRBV5-1 many 15 CASSWDGRTNNEQFF TGCGCCAGCAGCTGGGACGGACGAACCAACAATGAGCAGTTCTTC
TRBJ2-5 TRBD1 TRBV9 many 16 CASSPSGTGGLETQYF TGTGCCAGCAGCCCCTCCGGGACAGGGGGCTTAGAGACCCAGTACTTC
TRBJ2-7 - TRBV7-9 - 16 CASSSRQMPTAYEQYF TGTGCCAGCAGTTCTCGTCAAATGCCGACCGCCTACGAGCAGTACTTC
TRBJ2-7 - TRBV24-1 many 16 CATSASGPSFTTEQYF TGTGCCACCAGTGCCTCGGGCCCTTCCTTTACCACCGAGCAGTACTTC
TRBJ2-3 TRBD2 TRBV15 many 19 CATSRDMSGMGTSTDTQYF TGTGCCACCAGCAGAGATATGAGCGGGATGGGGACTAGCACAGATACGCAGTATTTT
TRBJ2-3 TRBD1 TRBV4-2 few 16 CASSQDRQGGTDTQYF TGTGCCAGCAGCCAAGATAGACAGGGGGGGACAGATACGCAGTATTTT
TRBJ2-4 TRBD1 TRBV6-1 few 17 CASTIDRTGAAKNIQYF TGTGCCAGCACAATAGATCGGACAGGGGCTGCCAAAAACATTCAGTACTTC
TRBJ1-5 - TRBV19 - 15 CASNSATLALIPQHF TGTGCCAGTAACTCCGCCACTCTTGCCCTTATTCCCCAGCATTTT
TRBJ1-1 - TRBV19 many 13 CASKAQLNTEAFF TGTGCCAGTAAAGCGCAACTTAACACTGAAGCTTTCTTT
TRBJ2-7 - TRBV20-1 many 11 CSARSAYEQYF TGCAGTGCTAGGTCTGCTTACGAGCAGTACTTC
TRBJ1-3 - TRBV3-1 many 14 CASSLEPSGNTIYF TGTGCCAGCAGCTTAGAACCCTCTGGAAACACCATATATTTT
TRBJ1-5 - TRBV2 many 13 CASTFYSNQPQHF TGTGCCAGCACGTTTTATAGCAATCAGCCCCAGCATTTT
TRBJ1-5 TRBD1 TRBV20-1 - 17 CSAREIKGAGGNQPQHF TGCAGTGCTAGAGAAATAAAGGGGGCGGGGGGCAATCAGCCCCAGCATTTT
TRBJ2-1 - TRBV5-1 - 15 CASSLRQDPYNEQFF TGCGCCAGCAGCTTACGGCAGGATCCGTACAATGAGCAGTTCTTC
TRBJ2-2 TRBD1 TRBV6-1 many 15 CASSTQGARTGELFF TGTGCCAGCAGTACGCAGGGGGCACGGACCGGGGAGCTGTTTTTT